This TCR beta chain was profiled in a study of cytomegalovirus exposure and HLA in healthy donors. Study summary: Earlier sequencing of about 200 million T cells yielded approximately 120 million unique TCR beta sequences. Study-level points and caveats: Analysis performed later showed TCR beta chains linked to HLA being more clonally expanded than equally common others.

In its sample, this clone was seen a few times. Its specificity is not known. 60 Vbeta and 13 Jbeta primers were used in PCR. Measured with immunoSEQ multiplex PCR; TCRdb has only the in-frame clones, and not every one. Of roughly 150,000 clones in the sample, roughly 82% were seen once. This CDR3 region has 15 residues. Germline assignment: CDR1 SNHLY and CDR2 FYNNEI. The ends lost 4 bases at V and 4 bases at J; junction bases unmatched: 9. The V gene is TRBV2, the J gene TRBJ1-2; TRBD1 agrees at 7 bases. Sequenced input: PBMCs. The sequence was collected from a woman aged 50 to 60 in good health and CMV-seropositive. The CDR3 nucleotides read TGTGCCAGCAGTGCTGACAGGGCGAGGGGCTATGGCTACACCTTC. Translation gives CASSADRARGYGYTF.